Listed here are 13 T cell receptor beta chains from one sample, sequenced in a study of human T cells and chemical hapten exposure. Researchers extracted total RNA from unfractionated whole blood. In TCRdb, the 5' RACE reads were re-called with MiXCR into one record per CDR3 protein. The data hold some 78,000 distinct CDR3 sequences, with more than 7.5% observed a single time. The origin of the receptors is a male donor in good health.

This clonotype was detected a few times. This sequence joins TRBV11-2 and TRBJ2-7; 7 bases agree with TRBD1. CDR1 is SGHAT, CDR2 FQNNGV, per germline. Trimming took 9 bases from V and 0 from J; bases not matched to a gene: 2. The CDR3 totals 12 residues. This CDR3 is CASGTASYEQYF. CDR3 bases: TGTGCCAGTGGGACAGCCTCCTACGAGCAGTACTTC.

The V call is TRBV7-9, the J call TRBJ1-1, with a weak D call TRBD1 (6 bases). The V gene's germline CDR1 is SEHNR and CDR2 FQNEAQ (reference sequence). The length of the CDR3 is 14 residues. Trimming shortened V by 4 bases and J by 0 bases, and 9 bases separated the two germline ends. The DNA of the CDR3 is TGTGCCAGCAGCTACGGGACATTGAACACTGAAGCTTTCTTT. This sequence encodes CASSYGTLNTEAFF.

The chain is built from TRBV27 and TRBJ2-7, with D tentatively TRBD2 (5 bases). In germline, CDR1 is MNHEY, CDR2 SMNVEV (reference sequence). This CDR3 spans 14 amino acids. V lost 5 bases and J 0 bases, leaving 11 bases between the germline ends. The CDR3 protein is CASSETGSSYEQYF. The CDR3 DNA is TGTGCCAGCAGTGAGACTGGGAGCTCCTACGAGCAGTACTTC.

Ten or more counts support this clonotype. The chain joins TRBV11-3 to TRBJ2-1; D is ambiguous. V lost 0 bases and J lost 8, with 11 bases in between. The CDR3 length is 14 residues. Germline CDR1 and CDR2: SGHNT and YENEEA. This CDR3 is CASSLDSVSDEQFF. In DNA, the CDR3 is TGTGCCAGCAGCTTAGACTCGGTTTCGGATGAGCAGTTCTTC.

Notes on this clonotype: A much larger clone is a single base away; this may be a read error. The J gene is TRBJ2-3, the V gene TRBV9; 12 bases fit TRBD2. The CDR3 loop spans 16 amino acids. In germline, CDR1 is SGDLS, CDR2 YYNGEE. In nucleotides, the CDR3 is TGTGCCAGCAGCAAAGGACTAGCGGGGACCACAGATACGCGGTATTTT. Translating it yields CASSKGLAGTTDTRYF.

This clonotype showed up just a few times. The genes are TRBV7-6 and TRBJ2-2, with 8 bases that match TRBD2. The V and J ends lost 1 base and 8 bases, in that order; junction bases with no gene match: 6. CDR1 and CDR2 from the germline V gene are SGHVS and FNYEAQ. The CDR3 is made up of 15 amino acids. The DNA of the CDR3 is TGTGCCAGCAGCTTAGATCCTAGCGGGTCGGGGGAGCTGTTTTTT. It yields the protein CASSLDPSGSGELFF.

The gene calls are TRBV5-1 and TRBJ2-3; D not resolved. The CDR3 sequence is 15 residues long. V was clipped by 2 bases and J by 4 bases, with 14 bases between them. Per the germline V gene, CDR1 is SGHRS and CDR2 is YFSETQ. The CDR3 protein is CASSLLAREADTQYF. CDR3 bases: TGCGCCAGCAGCTTACTGGCTCGCGAAGCAGATACGCAGTATTTT.

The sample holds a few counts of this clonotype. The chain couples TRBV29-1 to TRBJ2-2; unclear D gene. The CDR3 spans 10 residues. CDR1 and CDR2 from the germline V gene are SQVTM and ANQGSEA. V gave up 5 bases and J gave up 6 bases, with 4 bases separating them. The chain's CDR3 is CSVWAGELFF. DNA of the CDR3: TGCAGCGTTTGGGCCGGGGAGCTGTTTTTT.

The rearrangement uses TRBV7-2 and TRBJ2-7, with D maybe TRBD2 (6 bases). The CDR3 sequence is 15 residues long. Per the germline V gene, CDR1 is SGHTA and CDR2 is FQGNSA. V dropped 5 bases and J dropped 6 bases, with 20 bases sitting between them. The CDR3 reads CASSPEPGANSEQYF. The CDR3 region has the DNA TGTGCCAGCAGCCCCGAACCGGGAGCGAATTCCGAGCAGTACTTC.

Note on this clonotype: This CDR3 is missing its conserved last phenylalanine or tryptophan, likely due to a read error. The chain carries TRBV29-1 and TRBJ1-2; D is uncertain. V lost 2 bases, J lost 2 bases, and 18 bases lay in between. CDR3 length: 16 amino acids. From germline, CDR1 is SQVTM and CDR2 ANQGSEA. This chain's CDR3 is CSVEPRRKGSNYGYTY. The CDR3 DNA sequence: TGCAGCGTTGAACCCCGGCGGAAAGGGTCCAACTATGGCTACACCTAC.

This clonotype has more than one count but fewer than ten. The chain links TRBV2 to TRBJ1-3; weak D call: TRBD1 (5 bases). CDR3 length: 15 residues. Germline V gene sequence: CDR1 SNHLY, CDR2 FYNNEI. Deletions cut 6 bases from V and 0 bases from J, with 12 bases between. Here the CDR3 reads CASRADSSSGNTIYF. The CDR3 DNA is TGTGCCAGCAGGGCAGACAGCAGCTCTGGAAACACCATATATTTT.

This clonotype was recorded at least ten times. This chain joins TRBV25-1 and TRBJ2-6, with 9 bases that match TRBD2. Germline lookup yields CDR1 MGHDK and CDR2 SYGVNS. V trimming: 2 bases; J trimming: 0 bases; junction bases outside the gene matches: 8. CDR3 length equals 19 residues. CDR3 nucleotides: TGTGCCAGCAGTGAAAGCGTAGCGGGAGCGCTCTCTGGGGCCAACGTCCTGACTTTC. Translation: CASSESVAGALSGANVLTF.

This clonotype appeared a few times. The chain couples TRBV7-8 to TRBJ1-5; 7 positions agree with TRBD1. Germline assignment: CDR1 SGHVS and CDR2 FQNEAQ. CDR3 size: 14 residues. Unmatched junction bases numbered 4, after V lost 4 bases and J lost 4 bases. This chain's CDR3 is CASSWNRGNQPQHF. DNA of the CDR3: TGTGCCAGCAGCTGGAACAGGGGAAATCAGCCCCAGCATTTT.